Shown below are 15 T cell receptor beta chains from a single sample sequenced in a study of OX40 agonist ivuxolimab in advanced cancers. TCRdb keeps only in-frame clones here, not all; method: immunoSEQ multiplex PCR. Here the sample spans 90,000 to 100,000 clones, roughly 80% being singletons. The sequencing here drew on CD4+ or CD8+ T cells sorted from blood, taken in a trial of the OX40 agonist ivuxolimab. The source of these receptors is an adult with an advanced solid tumor such as melanoma, head and neck, liver or kidney cancer.

The rearrangement joins TRBV18 to TRBJ1-5, with a tentative D call TRBD1 (5 bases). Germline CDR1 is KGHSH and CDR2 is LQKENI. Trimming removed 5 bases at V and 3 bases at J, with 11 bases between. This CDR3 has 14 residues. CDR3 bases: TGTGCCAGCTCAGGAGGGGCCAACAATCAGCCCCAGCATTTT. As protein: CASSGGANNQPQHF. Full variable domain (remainder filled in from reference TRBV18 and TRBJ1-5): NAGVMQNPRHLVRRRGQEARLRCSPMKGHSHVYWYRQLPEEGLKFMVYLQKENIIDESGMPKERFSAEFPKEGPSILRIQQVVRGDSAAYFCASSGGANNQPQHFGDGTRLSIL.

The genes are TRBV4-1 and TRBJ2-5, with 8 bases identical to TRBD2. V shed 0 bases, J shed 0 bases, and the junction held 9 bases outside the gene matches. Germline loops: CDR1 MGHRA, CDR2 YSYEKL. The CDR3 sequence is 18 residues long. The CDR3 is CASSQDPPSGQYQETQYF. CDR3 in DNA: TGCGCCAGCAGCCAAGATCCCCCTAGCGGGCAGTACCAAGAGACCCAGTACTTC.

The chain employs TRBV19 and TRBJ2-2; 9 bases match TRBD2. The CDR3 is made up of 15 amino acids. J lost 4 bases, V lost 5 bases, and 5 bases had no gene match. The V gene's germline CDR1 is LNHDA and CDR2 SQIVND (reference sequence). The CDR3 protein is CASSDAGGITGELFF. CDR3 nucleotide sequence: TGTGCCAGTAGTGATGCGGGAGGGATCACCGGGGAGCTGTTTTTT.

This chain uses TRBV19 with TRBJ1-2, with D uncertain. CDR1 is LNHDA and CDR2 is SQIVND in the germline V gene (reference sequence). V gave up 3 bases and J gave up 3 bases, with 8 bases separating them. The length of the CDR3 is 13 residues. The CDR3 reads CASSMVEDYGYTF. CDR3 nucleotides: TGTGCCAGTAGTATGGTGGAGGACTATGGCTACACCTTC. Full variable domain (rest looked up from reference TRBV19 and TRBJ1-2): DGGITQSPKYLFRKEGQNVTLSCEQNLNHDAMYWYRQDPGQGLRLIYYSQIVNDFQKGDIAEGYSVSREKKESFPLTVTSAQKNPTAFYLCASSMVEDYGYTFGSGTRLTVV.

The chain joins TRBV5-8 to TRBJ1-2; TRBD1 is a possible D gene (5 bases). The CDR3 sequence is 14 residues long. Germline CDR1 reads SGHTS; CDR2 reads YDEGEE. V lost 6 bases, J lost 4 bases, and 16 bases lay in between. CDR3 DNA sequence: TGTGCCAGCACCCTGGGGGGAGGCCCCTATGGCTACACCTTC. Translating it yields CASTLGGGPYGYTF. Full variable domain (outside the CDR3, taken from reference TRBV5-8 and TRBJ1-2): EAGVTQSPTHLIKTRGQQATLRCSPISGHTSVYWYQQALGLGLQFLLWYDEGEERNRGNFPPRFSGRQFPNYSSELNVNALELEDSALYLCASTLGGGPYGYTFGSGTRLTVV.

This sequence joins TRBV11-1 and TRBJ2-7; D gene uncertain. Germline V gene data show CDR1 as SGHAT and CDR2 as FQDESV (reference sequence). This CDR3 is built from 11 residues. The ends were cut back, 5 bases at V and 4 bases at J, with 6 bases in the middle. Here the CDR3 DNA reads TGTGCCAGCAGCCCGTTATACGAGCAGTACTTC. Its protein product is CASSPLYEQYF. The variable domain in full, completed from reference TRBV11-1 and TRBJ2-7, reads EAEVAQSPRYKITEKSQAVAFWCDPISGHATLYWYRQILGQGPELLVQFQDESVVDDSQLPKDRFSAERLKGVDSTLKIQPAELGDSAMYLCASSPLYEQYFGPGTRLTVT.

The chain combines TRBV27 with TRBJ2-7; the match to TRBD2 covers 9 bases. Trimming removed 5 bases from V and 3 bases from J; junction bases left unmatched: 5. The germline V gene encodes CDR1 MNHEY and CDR2 SMNVEV (reference sequence). The CDR3 is 14 residues long. For the CDR3, the DNA is TGTGCCAGCAGTCCCCTAGCGGGAAGCTACGAGCAGTACTTC. Encoded protein: CASSPLAGSYEQYF.

This CDR3 is CASSDSYNSPLHF. The CDR3 DNA follows: TGTGCCAGCTCAGACTCCTATAATTCACCCCTCCACTTT. This chain connects TRBV18 to TRBJ1-6; D is unresolved. This CDR3 has 13 residues. Germline V gene sequence: CDR1 KGHSH, CDR2 LQKENI. Trimming removed 5 bases from V and 0 bases from J, with 2 bases in between.

The CDR3: CASSGGTNDNTEAFF. The DNA of the CDR3 is TGCGCCAGCAGTGGAGGGACAAATGATAACACTGAAGCTTTCTTT. V gene TRBV5-1 combines with J gene TRBJ1-1; tentative D call: TRBD1 (6 bases). The V gene's germline CDR1 is SGHRS and CDR2 YFSETQ. CDR3 length equals 15 residues. V lost 5 bases, J lost 2 bases, and 16 bases lay in between.

J is TRBJ2-7 and V is TRBV5-1; D remains ambiguous. V was cut by 0 bases and J by 3 bases, with 4 bases left in between. The CDR3 consists of 12 residues. The germline V gene has CDR1 SGHRS and CDR2 YFSETQ. CDR3: CASSLDRYEQYF. CDR3 nucleotides: TGCGCCAGCAGCTTGGACCGCTACGAGCAGTACTTC.

The chain combines TRBV7-2 with TRBJ2-5; possibly TRBD1 or TRBD2 for D (5 bases each). Trimming stripped 3 bases from V and 2 bases from J, with 10 bases between. The CDR3 has 14 residues. The germline gives CDR1 SGHTA, CDR2 FQGNSA. CDR3 bases: TGTGCCAGCAGCTTTTCGAGGGGTCAAGAGACCCAGTACTTC. As protein: CASSFSRGQETQYF.

The chain uses TRBV18 and TRBJ1-3; a weak D match, TRBD1 (6 bases). Germline-derived CDR1 and CDR2 are KGHSH and LQKENI. This CDR3 is 16 amino acids long. The V end lost 2 bases, the J end lost 4 bases, and 15 bases lay between the germline ends. The CDR3 protein is CASSPNPGAQGNTIYF. CDR3 nucleotides: TGTGCCAGCTCACCAAACCCGGGGGCGCAGGGAAACACCATATATTTT.

This clone was counted a single time. V gene TRBV4-3 combines with J gene TRBJ1-3, with no clear D. CDR1 and CDR2 (germline): LGHNA, YSLEER. V was trimmed by 1 base and J by 1 base, leaving 11 bases between them. This CDR3 is 16 amino acids long. Written as DNA, the CDR3 is TGCGCCAGCAGCCAAGCTCTCTCCAGGTCTGGAAACACCATATATTTT. Protein product: CASSQALSRSGNTIYF.

This clone appeared a few times. V gene TRBV20-1 combines with J gene TRBJ1-2, with 8 bases lining up with TRBD1. The germline CDR1 and CDR2 sequences are DFQATT and SNEGSKA (reference sequence). This CDR3 contains 9 residues. CDR3 amino acids: CRTGDGYTF. CDR3 DNA: TGCAGGACAGGGGATGGCTACACCTTC.

This chain uses TRBV21-1 with TRBJ2-5; the DNA was not used to check the table's D call, TRBD2. TRBV21-1 is listed as a pseudogene. The CDR3 totals 13 residues. The CDR3 loop is CASSTGGEETQYF. CDR3 bases: TGTGCCAGCTCCACCGGGGGAGAAGAGACCCAGTACTTC.